These T cell receptor beta chains were read from a single sample in a study of blood T cell repertoires in COVID-19. Clones were sequenced by immunoSEQ multiplex PCR, and TCRdb holds only the in-frame ones, with some missing. This sample has about 240,000 clones, with roughly four fifths found just once. Material: peripheral blood. These receptor sequences come from a woman aged 55-69 years with active or convalescent COVID-19. Each CDR3 is given with its conserved first and last residue. Fields, in order: CDR3 protein, CDR3 DNA, J gene, clone size, V gene, D gene. D genes are given only for firm matches. Clone size is shown for a subset of rows, as once, few, many or a class of expanded clone.

CDR3 protein: CASSQAGDTEAFF; CDR3 DNA: TGCGCCAGCAGCCAGGCGGGTGACACTGAAGCTTTCTTT; J gene: TRBJ1-1; clone size: .; V gene: TRBV5-1; D gene: .
CDR3 protein: CASSFLQEMGYTF; CDR3 DNA: TGTGCCAGTAGTTTTTTACAGGAGATGGGCTACACCTTC; J gene: TRBJ1-2; clone size: .; V gene: TRBV19; D gene: .
CDR3 protein: CASSLGETGYRQFF; CDR3 DNA: TGCGCCAGCAGCTTGGGTGAGACGGGATATCGGCAGTTCTTC; J gene: TRBJ2-1; clone size: .; V gene: TRBV5-1; D gene: .
CDR3 protein: CASSLSRFQNTEAFF; CDR3 DNA: TGTGCCAGCAGCCTGTCCAGGTTTCAGAACACTGAAGCTTTCTTT; J gene: TRBJ1-1; clone size: .; V gene: TRBV6-6; D gene: .
CDR3 protein: CASRGDSTDTQYF; CDR3 DNA: TGTGCCAGCAGAGGGGATAGCACAGATACGCAGTATTTT; J gene: TRBJ2-3; clone size: .; V gene: TRBV2; D gene: .
CDR3 protein: CASSGQSGDVQPQHF; CDR3 DNA: TGTGCCAGCAGTGGGCAATCAGGGGACGTGCAGCCCCAGCATTTT; J gene: TRBJ1-5; clone size: .; V gene: TRBV2; D gene: .
CDR3 protein: CASSRTVRYGYTF; CDR3 DNA: TGTGCCAGCAGCCGCACAGTACGCTATGGCTACACCTTC; J gene: TRBJ1-2; clone size: .; V gene: TRBV7-2; D gene: .
CDR3 protein: CASSPTAGGPVETQYF; CDR3 DNA: TGTGCCAGTAGCCCCACAGCGGGGGGGCCAGTAGAGACCCAGTACTTC; J gene: TRBJ2-5; clone size: few; V gene: TRBV19; D gene: TRBD2
CDR3 protein: CASSLATEGTEAFF; CDR3 DNA: TGTGCCAGCAGCTTAGCTACAGAAGGCACTGAAGCTTTCTTT; J gene: TRBJ1-1; clone size: few; V gene: TRBV11-3; D gene: .
CDR3 protein: CASRKTGESYEQYF; CDR3 DNA: TGTGCCAGCAGGAAGACAGGGGAATCCTACGAGCAGTACTTC; J gene: TRBJ2-7; clone size: .; V gene: TRBV6-5; D gene: TRBD1
CDR3 protein: CSVAPKTASYGYTF; CDR3 DNA: TGCAGCGTTGCTCCTAAGACAGCTTCCTATGGCTACACCTTC; J gene: TRBJ1-2; clone size: few; V gene: TRBV29-1; D gene: .
CDR3 protein: CASSMVGEKLFF; CDR3 DNA: TGTGCCAGTAGTATGGTCGGGGAAAAACTGTTTTTT; J gene: TRBJ1-4; clone size: .; V gene: TRBV19; D gene: .
CDR3 protein: CASSAQQGAPYNEQFF; CDR3 DNA: TGCGCCAGCAGCGCCCAACAGGGGGCGCCTTACAATGAGCAGTTCTTC; J gene: TRBJ2-1; clone size: .; V gene: TRBV10-1; D gene: TRBD1
CDR3 protein: CASSSVTGQGRTGELFF; CDR3 DNA: TGTGCCAGCTCATCTGTTACGGGACAGGGGAGGACCGGGGAGCTGTTTTTT; J gene: TRBJ2-2; clone size: few; V gene: TRBV18; D gene: TRBD1
CDR3 protein: CSVVAQETQYF; CDR3 DNA: TGCAGTGTGGTGGCCCAAGAGACCCAGTACTTC; J gene: TRBJ2-5; clone size: .; V gene: TRBV20-1; D gene: .
CDR3 protein: CASRDASGGTDTQYF; CDR3 DNA: TGTGCCAGCAGAGACGCCAGCGGGGGCACAGATACGCAGTATTTT; J gene: TRBJ2-3; clone size: .; V gene: TRBV2; D gene: TRBD2
CDR3 protein: CASSERQVYGYTF; CDR3 DNA: TGTGCCAGCAGTGAAAGGCAGGTCTATGGCTACACCTTC; J gene: TRBJ1-2; clone size: .; V gene: TRBV2; D gene: .
CDR3 protein: CACMGDPGLGGEAQYF; CDR3 DNA: TGTGCCTGTATGGGAGACCCGGGACTAGGGGGGGAGGCCCAGTACTTC; J gene: TRBJ2-5; clone size: .; V gene: TRBV19; D gene: TRBD2
CDR3 protein: CASRPYFRSSGANVLTF; CDR3 DNA: TGCGCCAGCAGGCCTTATTTCAGAAGCTCTGGGGCCAACGTCCTGACTTTC; J gene: TRBJ2-6; clone size: once; V gene: TRBV5-1; D gene: .
CDR3 protein: CASSLKGTGRHSNQPQHF; CDR3 DNA: TGTGCCAGCAGTTTAAAAGGGACAGGACGTCATAGCAATCAGCCCCAGCATTTT; J gene: TRBJ1-5; clone size: .; V gene: TRBV27; D gene: TRBD1
CDR3 protein: CASSPADRDAGELFF; CDR3 DNA: TGTGCCAGCAGCCCCGCGGACAGGGATGCCGGGGAGCTGTTTTTT; J gene: TRBJ2-2; clone size: once; V gene: TRBV5-6; D gene: TRBD1
CDR3 protein: CASSILTGAGNTIYF; CDR3 DNA: TGTGCCAGCAGCATATTGACAGGGGCGGGAAACACCATATATTTT; J gene: TRBJ1-3; clone size: .; V gene: TRBV13; D gene: TRBD1
CDR3 protein: CASSPTGVNTGELFF; CDR3 DNA: TGTGCCAGCAGCCCCACAGGGGTCAACACCGGGGAGCTGTTTTTT; J gene: TRBJ2-2; clone size: .; V gene: TRBV7-2; D gene: TRBD1
CDR3 protein: CASSWGTGATNYGYTF; CDR3 DNA: TGTGCCAGCAGCTGGGGGACAGGGGCTACGAACTATGGCTACACCTTC; J gene: TRBJ1-2; clone size: .; V gene: TRBV5-8; D gene: TRBD1
CDR3 protein: CASSLDRTGAGNEQFF; CDR3 DNA: TGTGCCAGCAGCTTAGATAGGACAGGGGCGGGCAATGAGCAGTTCTTC; J gene: TRBJ2-1; clone size: .; V gene: TRBV11-3; D gene: TRBD1
CDR3 protein: CASNTGAGTEAFF; CDR3 DNA: TGTGCCAGCAATACAGGGGCGGGCACTGAAGCTTTCTTT; J gene: TRBJ1-1; clone size: .; V gene: TRBV2; D gene: TRBD1
CDR3 protein: CASSVGVGEGYGYTF; CDR3 DNA: TGTGCCAGCAGCGTAGGAGTCGGAGAGGGCTATGGCTACACCTTC; J gene: TRBJ1-2; clone size: .; V gene: TRBV9; D gene: .
CDR3 protein: CASSVEGALGRTDSSDTQYF; CDR3 DNA: TGTGCCAGCAGCGTAGAAGGGGCTCTAGGGCGGACCGACTCGTCAGATACGCAGTATTTT; J gene: TRBJ2-3; clone size: .; V gene: TRBV9; D gene: .
CDR3 protein: CASSLRPGIDSPLHF; CDR3 DNA: TGTGCCAGCAGCTTACGTCCAGGGATTGATTCACCCCTCCACTTT; J gene: TRBJ1-6; clone size: .; V gene: TRBV7-3; D gene: .
CDR3 protein: CASSLGGGEAGEQFF; CDR3 DNA: TGTGCCAGCAGCTTAGGTGGCGGGGAGGCTGGTGAGCAGTTCTTC; J gene: TRBJ2-1; clone size: .; V gene: TRBV7-9; D gene: .
CDR3 protein: CASSSAGPPYNEQFF; CDR3 DNA: TGTGCCAGCAGCTCCGCGGGACCCCCGTACAATGAGCAGTTCTTC; J gene: TRBJ2-1; clone size: .; V gene: TRBV7-2; D gene: .
CDR3 protein: CASSPTEAQPQHF; CDR3 DNA: TGTGCCAGCTCACCCACTGAGGCCCAGCCCCAGCATTTT; J gene: TRBJ1-5; clone size: .; V gene: TRBV18; D gene: .
CDR3 protein: CASSPQLAGGRDQETQYF; CDR3 DNA: TGTGCCAGCTCACCACAACTAGCGGGGGGCCGAGACCAAGAGACCCAGTACTTC; J gene: TRBJ2-5; clone size: .; V gene: TRBV18; D gene: TRBD2
CDR3 protein: CASSTFKDSTPYEQYF; CDR3 DNA: TGTGCCAGCAGCACATTTAAGGACTCCACCCCCTACGAGCAGTACTTC; J gene: TRBJ2-7; clone size: .; V gene: TRBV13; D gene: .
CDR3 protein: CASSRLAVDREAGGEF; CDR3 DNA: TGCGCCAGCAGCCGGCTTGCCGTGGACAGGGAGGCAGGTGGGGAATTC; J gene: TRBJ1-2; clone size: .; V gene: TRBV5-1; D gene: TRBD1
CDR3 protein: CASSLDGIGGGARYNEQFF; CDR3 DNA: TGTGCCAGCAGCTTAGACGGCATAGGCGGGGGGGCTCGCTACAATGAGCAGTTCTTC; J gene: TRBJ2-1; clone size: .; V gene: TRBV11-3; D gene: TRBD2
CDR3 protein: CASSYSSGGNGGELFF; CDR3 DNA: TGTGCCAGCAGCTACTCCTCAGGGGGTAACGGCGGGGAGCTGTTTTTT; J gene: TRBJ2-2; clone size: .; V gene: TRBV7-3; D gene: TRBD1
CDR3 protein: CASSRRTGGPYEQYF; CDR3 DNA: TGTGCCAGCAGCAGGAGGACAGGGGGGCCCTACGAGCAGTACTTC; J gene: TRBJ2-7; clone size: .; V gene: TRBV7-6; D gene: TRBD1
CDR3 protein: CASGLGTGNTEAFF; CDR3 DNA: TGTGCTAGTGGTCTAGGGACAGGGAACACTGAAGCTTTCTTT; J gene: TRBJ1-1; clone size: .; V gene: TRBV12-5; D gene: TRBD1
CDR3 protein: CSVEGGGSSETQYF; CDR3 DNA: TGCAGCGTTGAGGGGGGAGGCAGTTCCGAGACCCAGTACTTC; J gene: TRBJ2-5; clone size: .; V gene: TRBV29-1; D gene: .
CDR3 protein: CASSTRPADYYGYTF; CDR3 DNA: TGTGCCAGCAGCACACGGCCGGCGGACTACTATGGCTACACCTTC; J gene: TRBJ1-2; clone size: .; V gene: TRBV3-1/TRBV3-2; D gene: .
CDR3 protein: CASSTWTGLNTEAFF; CDR3 DNA: TGTGCCAGCAGCACGTGGACAGGGTTGAACACTGAAGCTTTCTTT; J gene: TRBJ1-1; clone size: .; V gene: TRBV5-5; D gene: TRBD1
CDR3 protein: CASSRDSSSYNEQFF; CDR3 DNA: TGTGCCAGCAGTCGGGACTCGAGCTCCTACAATGAGCAGTTCTTC; J gene: TRBJ2-1; clone size: .; V gene: TRBV6-5; D gene: .
CDR3 protein: CASSPLENIQYF; CDR3 DNA: TGTGCCAGCAGCCCACTCGAAAACATTCAGTACTTC; J gene: TRBJ2-4; clone size: .; V gene: TRBV7-9; D gene: .
CDR3 protein: CASSLGRPDTQYF; CDR3 DNA: TGTGCCAGCAGCCTCGGGAGGCCAGATACGCAGTATTTT; J gene: TRBJ2-3; clone size: .; V gene: TRBV2; D gene: TRBD2
CDR3 protein: CASTTDRENTEAFF; CDR3 DNA: TGTGCCAGCACCACGGACAGGGAGAACACTGAAGCTTTCTTT; J gene: TRBJ1-1; clone size: .; V gene: TRBV6-5; D gene: TRBD1
CDR3 protein: CASRGTAGGPRENEQFF; CDR3 DNA: TGTGCCAGCAGGGGGACTGCGGGGGGGCCGAGGGAAAATGAGCAGTTCTTC; J gene: TRBJ2-1; clone size: .; V gene: TRBV4-2; D gene: TRBD2